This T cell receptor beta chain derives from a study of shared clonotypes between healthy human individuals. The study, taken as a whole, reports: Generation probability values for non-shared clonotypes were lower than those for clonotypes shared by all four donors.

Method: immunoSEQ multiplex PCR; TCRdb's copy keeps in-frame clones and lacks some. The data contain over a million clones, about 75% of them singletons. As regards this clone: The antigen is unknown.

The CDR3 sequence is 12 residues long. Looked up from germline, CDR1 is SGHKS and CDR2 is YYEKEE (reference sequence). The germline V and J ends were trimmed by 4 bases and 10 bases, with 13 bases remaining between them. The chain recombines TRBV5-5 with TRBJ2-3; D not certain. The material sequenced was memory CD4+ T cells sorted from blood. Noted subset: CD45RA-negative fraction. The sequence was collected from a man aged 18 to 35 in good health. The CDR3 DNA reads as TGTGCCAGCAGCCCAGACTCGGATCCGCAGTATTTT. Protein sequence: CASSPDSDPQYF.